Described below is a single TCR beta chain sequence and its context. Germline V gene lookup returns CDR1 LNHDA and CDR2 SQIVND (reference sequence). This CDR3 spans 14 amino acids. V was clipped by 7 bases and J by 3 bases, with 14 bases between them. Sequenced by immunoSEQ multiplex PCR; TCRdb stores in-frame clones only, minus some. The sample yields approximately 250,000 clones, around four fifths seen once. The data were taken from a study of blood T cell repertoires in COVID-19. Sequencing was done on a sample of PBMCs or T cells enriched from blood (not recorded which). The receptor comes from a man in his forties who had recovered from COVID-19. J is TRBJ2-3 and V is TRBV19; possible D gene TRBD2, 6 bases. CDR3 sequence: CASTLGGLTDTQYF. DNA of the CDR3: TGTGCCAGTACCCTAGGAGGACTAACAGATACGCAGTATTTT. The full variable domain, with the rest looked up from reference TRBV19 and TRBJ2-3, is DGGITQSPKYLFRKEGQNVTLSCEQNLNHDAMYWYRQDPGQGLRLIYYSQIVNDFQKGDIAEGYSVSREKKESFPLTVTSAQKNPTAFYLCASTLGGLTDTQYFGPGTRLTVL.